This paragraph covers one TCR beta chain sequence. This entry belongs to a study of identical twins. V shed 6 bases, J shed 5 bases, and the junction held 7 bases outside the gene matches. CDR1 and CDR2 (germline): MNHEY, SMNVEV (reference sequence). The CDR3 is made up of 15 amino acids. MiXCR, run by TCRdb on the 5' RACE reads, gives a single entry per CDR3 protein. Of around 250,000 distinct CDR3 sequences listed, approximately 8.3% were seen once; the top ten hold less than 4%. Separately, the same data were catalogued under a study of yellow fever vaccine responses in identical twins.

This clonotype was sampled from a woman aged 18-29 years in good health. Sequenced input: CD8+ T cells sorted from blood. This chain links TRBV27 with TRBJ2-2, with TRBD1 matching 9 bases. The CDR3 spells CASSPRQGETGELFF. CDR3 DNA: TGTGCCAGCAGCCCCCGACAGGGGGAAACCGGGGAGCTGTTTTTT.